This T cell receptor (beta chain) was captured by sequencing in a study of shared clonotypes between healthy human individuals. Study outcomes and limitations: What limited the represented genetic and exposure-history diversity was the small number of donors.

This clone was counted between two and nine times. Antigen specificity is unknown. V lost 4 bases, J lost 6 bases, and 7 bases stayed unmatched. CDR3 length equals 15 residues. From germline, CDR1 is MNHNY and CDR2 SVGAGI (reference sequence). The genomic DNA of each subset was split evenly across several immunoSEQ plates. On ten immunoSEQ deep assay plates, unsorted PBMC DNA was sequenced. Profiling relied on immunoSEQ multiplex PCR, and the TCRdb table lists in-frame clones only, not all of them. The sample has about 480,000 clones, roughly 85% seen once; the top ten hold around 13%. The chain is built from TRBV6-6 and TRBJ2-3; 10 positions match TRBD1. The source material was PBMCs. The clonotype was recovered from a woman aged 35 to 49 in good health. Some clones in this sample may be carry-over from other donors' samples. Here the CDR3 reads CASSFWTGGADTQYF. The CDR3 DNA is TGTGCCAGCAGTTTCTGGACAGGGGGAGCCGATACGCAGTATTTT.